Listed below are T cell receptor beta chains from one sample, sequenced in a study of blood T cells in healthy people across ages. TCRdb analysed the 5' RACE reads with MiXCR anew, one entry per CDR3 protein. Of 700,000 to 800,000 distinct CDR3 sequences listed, about 42% are singletons. Sequencing was performed on blood. The receptors come from a woman aged 55-70 years in good health. CDR3s include the opening cysteine and the closing phenylalanine or tryptophan. Fields, in order: V gene, D gene, clone size, J gene, CDR3 protein, CDR3 DNA. A D gene is named only where the DNA matches it firmly. Clone size is shown for a subset of rows, as once, few, many or a class of expanded clone.

V: TRBV3-1
D: TRBD1
size: few
J: TRBJ1-1
CDR3: CASLGQGAKAFF
DNA: TGTGCCAGTCTTGGACAGGGGGCGAAAGCTTTCTTT

V: TRBV7-9
D: TRBD1
size: few
J: TRBJ1-2
CDR3: CASSWQGGYTF
DNA: TGTGCCAGCAGCTGGCAGGGGGGGTACACCTTC

V: TRBV5-1
D: .
size: many
J: TRBJ2-1
CDR3: CASSLVGPSTNEQFF
DNA: TGCGCCAGCAGCTTGGTGGGCCCAAGTACCAATGAGCAGTTCTTC

V: TRBV3-1
D: .
size: .
J: TRBJ2-5
CDR3: CASSQGRYPQETQYF
DNA: TGTGCCAGCAGCCAAGGGCGGTACCCCCAAGAGACCCAGTACTTC

V: TRBV7-3
D: .
size: few
J: TRBJ2-1
CDR3: CASSFTSDGIYNEQFF
DNA: TGTGCCAGCAGCTTCACGTCGGACGGTATCTACAATGAGCAGTTCTTC

V: TRBV5-1
D: .
size: .
J: TRBJ1-2
CDR3: CASSLDFLAVYTF
DNA: TGCGCCAGCAGCTTGGATTTTCTGGCAGTCTACACCTTC

V: TRBV7-2
D: TRBD2
size: .
J: TRBJ2-5
CDR3: CASSRGTSRGETQYF
DNA: TGTGCCAGCAGCCGGGGGACTAGCCGAGGGGAGACCCAGTACTTC

V: TRBV7-3
D: .
size: .
J: TRBJ1-1
CDR3: CASSLNSRSLEAFF
DNA: TGTGCCAGCAGCTTAAACAGCAGATCTTTAGAAGCTTTCTTT

V: TRBV5-1
D: TRBD2
size: .
J: TRBJ2-7
CDR3: CASSDGLAGIYEQYF
DNA: TGCGCCAGCAGCGACGGACTAGCGGGGATCTACGAGCAGTACTTC

V: TRBV6-5
D: .
size: .
J: TRBJ1-1
CDR3: CASSRETANTEAFF
DNA: TGTGCCAGCAGTCGGGAGACAGCAAACACTGAAGCTTTCTTT

V: TRBV29-1
D: .
size: .
J: TRBJ1-2
CDR3: CSVDTRVGGYTF
DNA: TGCAGCGTTGACACCAGGGTTGGAGGCTACACCTTC

V: TRBV3-1
D: TRBD2
size: .
J: TRBJ2-1
CDR3: CASSQESGAYNEQFF
DNA: TGTGCCAGCAGCCAAGAAAGCGGGGCCTACAATGAGCAGTTCTTC

V: TRBV7-2
D: .
size: many
J: TRBJ2-7
CDR3: CASSLRVFWSYEQYF
DNA: TGTGCCAGCAGCTTACGGGTCTTCTGGAGCTACGAGCAGTACTTC

V: TRBV24-1
D: .
size: few
J: TRBJ2-7
CDR3: CATSDSGSYNEQYF
DNA: TGTGCCACCAGTGATTCTGGCAGCTACAATGAGCAGTACTTC

V: TRBV5-1
D: .
size: .
J: TRBJ1-2
CDR3: CASSGPSGYTF
DNA: TGCGCCAGCAGCGGGCCTTCTGGCTACACCTTC

V: TRBV10-3
D: .
size: few
J: TRBJ2-5
CDR3: CAISESSQNSQYF
DNA: TGTGCCATCAGTGAGTCGAGTCAGAATTCCCAGTACTTC

V: TRBV29-1
D: .
size: .
J: TRBJ2-1
CDR3: CSVEDRGEETQFF
DNA: TGCAGCGTTGAAGATCGAGGGGAGGAGACCCAGTTCTTC